This TCR beta chain was recorded in a study of cytomegalovirus exposure and HLA in healthy donors. Study information: Some 87 million unique TCRs from HLA-typed donors were held in an early release of data.

In the PCR, 60 Vbeta and 13 Jbeta primers were used. Profiled with immunoSEQ multiplex PCR; TCRdb holds only in-frame clones, not every one. The sample records approximately 110,000 clones, approximately 67% being singletons. Turning to this clone: Its specificity is not known.

Germline CDR1 reads SGHVS; CDR2 reads FNYEAQ. The trim removed 0 bases at V and 3 bases at J, leaving 1 base unmatched. The CDR3 runs to 14 residues. Study observations and caveats: The productive fraction for most TCR beta V segments was about 87% or about 30% in an earlier analysis. Reports state that TCR beta sequences accurately predicted most subjects' HLA-A and HLA-B alleles.

The rearrangement links TRBV7-6 to TRBJ1-2; 7 bases agree with TRBD1. Sequencing input: PBMCs. The TCR was taken from a man aged 18 to 30 in good health and CMV-seropositive. For the CDR3, the DNA is TGTGCCAGCAGCTTAGCAGGGGGCGACTATGGCTACACCTTC. This sequence encodes CASSLAGGDYGYTF.